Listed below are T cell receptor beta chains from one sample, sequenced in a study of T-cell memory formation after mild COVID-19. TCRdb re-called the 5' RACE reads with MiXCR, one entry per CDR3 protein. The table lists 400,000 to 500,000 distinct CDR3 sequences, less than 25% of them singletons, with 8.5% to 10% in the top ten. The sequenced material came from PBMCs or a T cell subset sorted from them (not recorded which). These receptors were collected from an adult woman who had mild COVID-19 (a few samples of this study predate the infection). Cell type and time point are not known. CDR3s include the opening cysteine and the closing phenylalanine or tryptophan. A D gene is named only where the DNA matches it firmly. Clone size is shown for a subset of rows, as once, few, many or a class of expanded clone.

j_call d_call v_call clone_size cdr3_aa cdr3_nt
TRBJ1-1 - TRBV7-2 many CASSLVASGPANTEAFF TGTGCCAGCAGCTTAGTGGCGTCAGGGCCCGCGAACACTGAAGCTTTCTTT
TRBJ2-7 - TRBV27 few CASSPMAGIAYEQYF TGTGCCAGCAGTCCCATGGCGGGCATAGCCTACGAGCAGTACTTC
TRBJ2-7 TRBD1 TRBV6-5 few CASSRGRQGATYEQYF TGTGCCAGCAGTCGAGGAAGACAGGGGGCTACTTACGAGCAGTACTTC
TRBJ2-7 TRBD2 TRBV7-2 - CASSLAAEGLGIYEQYF TGTGCCAGCAGCCTAGCGGCAGAGGGACTAGGAATCTACGAGCAGTACTTC
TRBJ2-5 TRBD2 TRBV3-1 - CASSHAGTKKETQYF TGTGCCAGCAGCCATGCCGGGACTAAGAAAGAGACCCAGTACTTC
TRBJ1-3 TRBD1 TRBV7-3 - CASSSFDRAAGNTIYF TGTGCCAGCAGCTCATTCGACAGGGCGGCTGGAAACACCATATATTTT
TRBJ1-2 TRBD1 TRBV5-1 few CASSPLTGMGYGYTF TGCGCCAGCAGCCCGTTGACAGGGATGGGCTATGGCTACACCTTC
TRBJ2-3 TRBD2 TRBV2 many CASNQLADTDTQYF TGTGCCAGCAATCAACTAGCGGACACAGATACGCAGTATTTT
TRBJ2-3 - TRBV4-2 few CASSQDLWLAGTDTQYF TGCGCCAGCAGCCAAGATCTTTGGCTAGCTGGCACAGATACGCAGTATTTT
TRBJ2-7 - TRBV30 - CAWSVDDNRVEQYF TGTGCCTGGAGCGTAGACGACAACCGGGTCGAGCAGTACTTC
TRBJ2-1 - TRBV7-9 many CASASTAPSYNEQFF TGTGCCAGCGCCTCCACGGCCCCTTCCTACAATGAGCAGTTCTTC
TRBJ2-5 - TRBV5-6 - CASSAREKETQYF TGTGCCAGCAGCGCCCGGGAGAAAGAGACCCAGTACTTC
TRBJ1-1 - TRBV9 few CASSVDGNLNTEAFF TGTGCCAGCAGCGTAGATGGGAATTTGAACACTGAAGCTTTCTTT
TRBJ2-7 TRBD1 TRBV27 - CASSLDWTGVYEQYF TGTGCCAGCAGCCTGGACTGGACAGGGGTCTACGAGCAGTACTTC
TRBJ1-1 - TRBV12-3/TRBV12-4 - CASSLLRGAEAFF TGTGCCAGCAGCTTGCTCCGCGGGGCTGAAGCTTTCTTT
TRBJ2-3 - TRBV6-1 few CASSQGGIGTDTQYF TGTGCCAGCAGTCAGGGGGGGATTGGGACAGATACGCAGTATTTT
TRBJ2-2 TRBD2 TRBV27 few CASSLGILARAGELFF TGTGCCAGCAGTTTAGGGATACTAGCGCGGGCCGGGGAGCTGTTTTTT
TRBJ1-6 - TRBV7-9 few CASSRDPGRLNSPLHF TGTGCCAGCAGCCGAGATCCGGGGCGGCTTAATTCACCCCTCCACTTT
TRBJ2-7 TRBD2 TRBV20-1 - CSAPISRTSGRINEQYF TGCAGTGCTCCAATTTCCAGGACTAGCGGGAGGATCAACGAGCAGTACTTC
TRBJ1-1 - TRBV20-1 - CSAEGLAEAFF TGCAGTGCTGAAGGTCTAGCTGAAGCTTTCTTT
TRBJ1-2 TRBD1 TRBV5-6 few CASSSGQGFGYTF TGTGCCAGCAGCTCGGGACAGGGTTTTGGCTACACCTTC
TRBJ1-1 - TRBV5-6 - CASNSWGRLRGTEAFF TGTGCCAGCAACTCTTGGGGCAGATTGAGGGGCACTGAAGCTTTCTTT
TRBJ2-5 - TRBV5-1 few CASSLELRDPSGGETQYF TGCGCCAGCAGCTTGGAACTAAGGGACCCTTCTGGCGGGGAGACCCAGTACTTC
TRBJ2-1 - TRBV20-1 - CSARRLAERLRNEQFF TGCAGTGCTAGGCGGCTAGCCGAGCGCTTGCGGAATGAGCAGTTCTTC
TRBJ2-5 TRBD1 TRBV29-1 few CSVVPRRIRDRGEETQYF TGCAGCGTTGTCCCAAGAAGAATCCGGGACAGGGGCGAAGAGACCCAGTACTTC
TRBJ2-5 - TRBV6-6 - CASSRRDLKETQYF TGTGCCAGCAGTCGACGGGACTTAAAAGAGACCCAGTACTTC
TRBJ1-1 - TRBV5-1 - CASSRTHTEAFF TGCGCCAGCAGCAGGACACACACTGAAGCTTTCTTT
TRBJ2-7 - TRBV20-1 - CSARVQVGEQYF TGCAGTGCTAGGGTCCAGGTAGGCGAGCAGTACTTC
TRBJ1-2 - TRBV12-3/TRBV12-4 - CASSLRGTNYGYTF TGTGCCAGCTCTCTCAGGGGCACTAACTATGGCTACACCTTC
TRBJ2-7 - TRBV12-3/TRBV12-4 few CASSLHPLYEQYF TGTGCCAGCAGTTTACATCCTCTATACGAGCAGTACTTC
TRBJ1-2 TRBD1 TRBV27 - CASSLRRGQGVYYGYTF TGTGCCAGCAGTTTGCGGAGGGGGCAGGGCGTATACTATGGCTACACCTTC
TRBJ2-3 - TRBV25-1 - CASSVVVGESAPDTDTQYF TGTGCCAGCAGCGTCGTTGTGGGGGAGAGCGCCCCAGACACAGATACGCAGTATTTT
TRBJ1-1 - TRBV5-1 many CASSLQGRSMNTEAFF TGCGCCAGCAGCCTCCAGGGTAGGAGCATGAACACTGAAGCTTTCTTT